The present T cell receptor (beta chain) was sequenced within a study of blood T cell repertoires in COVID-19. Study-wide context: The cDNA or gDNA used as material had been derived from T cells, B-cell-depleted T cells, or PBMCs.

Study processing details: Counts of nucleated cells, estimated from reference gene primer amplification, were obtained. Profiling relied on immunoSEQ multiplex PCR, and the TCRdb table lists in-frame clones only, not all of them. V, J and clone size are taken as reported in that table, and D and trimming were inferred from the DNA itself. In the table there are roughly 400,000 clones, less than 95% of which are singletons. The CDR3 is made up of 15 amino acids. Germline assignment: CDR1 MRHNA and CDR2 SNTAGT. V was pared by 3 bases and J by 3 bases, with 9 bases between. The specimen was PBMCs or T cells enriched from blood (not recorded which). This TCR came from a man younger than 30 who had recovered from COVID-19. The chain carries TRBV6-4 and TRBJ1-6; maybe TRBD1 (5 bases). The CDR3 is CASSEGLSYNSPLHF. CDR3 nucleotides: TGTGCCAGCAGTGAGGGACTTAGCTATAATTCACCCCTCCACTTT.